Following are 20 T cell receptor beta chains from one sample sequenced in a study of early T cells in non-severe SARS-CoV-2 infection. TCRdb itself ran the 5' RACE reads through MiXCR, one entry per CDR3 protein. This table holds roughly 70,000 distinct CDR3 sequences, over 10% found once. What was sequenced was whole blood. The source of these receptors is an adult who was a healthcare worker with PCR-confirmed SARS-CoV-2 infection or an uninfected control (not recorded which).

This clonotype was seen a handful of times. The chain combines TRBV29-1 with TRBJ2-2; 8 nucleotides align to TRBD2. This CDR3 has 14 residues. J gave up 5 bases and V 4 bases, and 6 bases lay outside the gene matches. Per germline, CDR1 SQVTM and CDR2 ANQGSEA. CDR3 DNA sequence: TGCAGCGTTGCAGCGGGAGTGGGAACCGGGGAGCTGTTTTTT. As protein: CSVAAGVGTGELFF.

This clonotype was seen more than once but under ten times. This rearrangement joins TRBV9 to TRBJ2-1; no firm D call. The V end lost 4 bases, the J end lost 0 bases, and 14 bases lay between the germline ends. Germline V gene lookup returns CDR1 SGDLS and CDR2 YYNGEE. The CDR3 is made up of 16 amino acids. CDR3 sequence reads: CASSPRPMSSYNEQFF. CDR3 coding DNA: TGTGCCAGCAGCCCCCGGCCGATGAGCTCCTACAATGAGCAGTTCTTC. The variable domain in full, completed from reference TRBV9 and TRBJ2-1, reads DSGVTQTPKHLITATGQRVTLRCSPRSGDLSVYWYQQSLDQGLQFLIQYYNGEERAKGNILERFSAQQFPDLHSELNLSSLELGDSALYFCASSPRPMSSYNEQFFGPGTRLTVL.

This clonotype was seen only a few times. The V gene is TRBV12-3 or TRBV12-4, the J gene TRBJ1-1, with 8 bases that match TRBD1. This CDR3 has 13 residues. V lost 1 base, J lost 7 bases, and 2 bases stayed unmatched. The CDR3 spells CASSLGGTGEAFF. The CDR3 region has the DNA TGTGCCAGCAGTTTAGGTGGGACAGGTGAAGCTTTCTTT.

This clonotype was counted many times. The rearrangement links TRBV28 to TRBJ2-7; D remains unclear. The CDR3 runs to 13 residues. Trimming removed 7 bases from V and 3 bases from J, with 13 bases in between. Per germline, CDR1 MDHEN and CDR2 SYDVKM. CDR3 DNA: TGTGCCAGCAAGTTCGGCGCTGGCTACGAGCAGTACTTC. It translates to CASKFGAGYEQYF. Drawing the rest from reference TRBV28 and TRBJ2-7, the complete variable domain is DVKVTQSSRYLVKRTGEKVFLECVQDMDHENMFWYRQDPGLGLRLIYFSYDVKMKEKGDIPEGYSVSREKKERFSLILESASTNQTSMYLCASKFGAGYEQYFGPGTRLTVT.

This rearrangement joins TRBV27 to TRBJ2-1; tentatively, D is TRBD1 (6 bases). V lost 7 bases, J lost 6 bases, and 13 bases lay in between. Germline V gives CDR1 MNHEY, CDR2 SMNVEV (reference sequence). The CDR3 is 13 residues long. CDR3 residues: CASTTDRTNEQFF. DNA for the CDR3: TGTGCCAGCACTACAGACAGGACCAATGAGCAGTTCTTC.

This clonotype has ten or more counts. This chain links TRBV7-8 with TRBJ2-7, with 8 nucleotides matching TRBD1. This CDR3 is built from 16 residues. Germline V gives CDR1 SGHVS, CDR2 FQNEAQ. After removal of 5 bases from V and 1 base from J, the junction contained 10 bases not matched to a gene. The CDR3 nucleotides read TGTGCCAGCAGCCGTAGCGCAGGGGGCTCATCCTACGAGCAGTACTTC. It yields the protein CASSRSAGGSSYEQYF.

This clonotype was counted between two and nine times. V is TRBV29-1 and J is TRBJ2-1; tentatively, D is TRBD2 (6 bases). The CDR3 runs to 13 residues. From germline, CDR1 is SQVTM and CDR2 ANQGSEA. Trimming took off 7 bases at V and 7 bases at J, with 17 bases between the two ends. The chain's CDR3 is CSAIGPEGNEQFF. In DNA form, the CDR3 reads TGCAGCGCTATTGGACCGGAGGGGAATGAGCAGTTCTTC.

This sequence joins TRBV20-1 and TRBJ2-1, with 7 positions matching TRBD2. Germline V CDR1 and CDR2: DFQATT, SNEGSKA (reference sequence). V was clipped by 5 bases and J by 4 bases; unmatched bases: 8. CDR3 length equals 14 residues. CDR3 sequence: CSAESGVGYNEQFF. The CDR3 region has the DNA TGCAGTGCTGAAAGCGGGGTGGGATACAATGAGCAGTTCTTC.

The sample holds a few counts of this clonotype. This chain links TRBV2 with TRBJ1-6, with a tentative D call TRBD1 (5 bases). V was shortened by 7 bases and J by 0 bases, with 10 bases between the two germline ends. This CDR3 comprises 15 residues. CDR1 SNHLY and CDR2 FYNNEI come from the germline V gene. The DNA for the CDR3 is TGTGCCAGCAAAGGGGTCGGCTCCTATAATTCACCCCTCCACTTT. Amino acid sequence: CASKGVGSYNSPLHF.

This clonotype has only a few counts. This rearrangement joins TRBV5-4 to TRBJ2-5; no reliable D call. The CDR3 has 14 amino acids. Trimming cost V 0 bases and J 2 bases, with 8 bases left between them. In germline, CDR1 is SGHNT, CDR2 YYREEE (reference sequence). The DNA of the CDR3 is TGTGCCAGCAGCTTGGTTCAGATTCAAGAGACCCAGTACTTC. It codes for CASSLVQIQETQYF.

This sequence joins TRBV12-3 or TRBV12-4 and TRBJ2-4; D remains unclear. The CDR3 consists of 12 residues. V gave up 4 bases and J gave up 6 bases, with 7 bases separating them. CDR3: CASSSDINIQYF. The CDR3 DNA is TGTGCCAGCAGTTCCGACATAAACATTCAGTACTTC.

The gene calls are TRBV19 and TRBJ2-7, with D hard to call. CDR1 is LNHDA, CDR2 SQIVND, per germline (reference sequence). This CDR3 is built from 15 residues. V lost 2 bases and J lost 9, with 20 bases in between. CDR3 nucleotides: TGTGCCAGTAGTATAAGCCAGGCAGCTCCTACGACGCAGTACTTC. This gives the protein CASSISQAAPTTQYF.

This chain's CDR3 is CSVEEGRAFF. Written as DNA, the CDR3 is TGCAGCGTTGAGGAGGGTAGAGCTTTCTTT. This chain connects TRBV29-1 to TRBJ1-1, with D uncertain. The CDR3 consists of 10 residues. Trimming left V 3 bases short and J 10 bases short, with 9 bases between. CDR1 SQVTM and CDR2 ANQGSEA come from the germline V gene.

This clonotype has a count of ten or more. CDR3 protein: CASSYSALGGEQYF. In DNA form, the CDR3 reads TGTGCCAGCAGTTATTCGGCGTTGGGGGGCGAGCAGTACTTC. The J gene is TRBJ2-7, the V gene TRBV6-6; D perhaps matches TRBD2 (6 bases). CDR3 length equals 14 residues. Trimming cost V 3 bases and J 6 bases, with 15 bases left between them. Germline V gene lookup returns CDR1 MNHNY and CDR2 SVGAGI (reference sequence).

This clonotype was seen more than once but under ten times. The chain has TRBV5-1 and TRBJ2-7; 10 bases align to TRBD1. With 4 bases clipped from V and 3 bases from J, the junction kept 7 bases outside the gene matches. The CDR3 has 15 residues. Germline V gene data show CDR1 as SGHRS and CDR2 as YFSETQ. CDR3 loop: CASSPGQGVLYEQYF. As DNA, the CDR3 is TGCGCCAGCAGCCCTGGACAGGGGGTCCTCTACGAGCAGTACTTC.

This clonotype has just a few counts. The gene calls are TRBV2 and TRBJ2-7, with a weak D call TRBD1 (6 bases). Germline V gives CDR1 SNHLY, CDR2 FYNNEI. V lost 6 bases and J 7 bases, leaving 16 bases between the germline ends. The CDR3 has 13 amino acids. The CDR3 DNA reads TGTGCCAGCAGCGACAACAGGGTGGGGGAGCAGTACTTC. Its translation is CASSDNRVGEQYF.

This clonotype came up many times. The V call is TRBV29-1, the J call TRBJ1-2; D not resolved. CDR3 size: 11 residues. With 7 bases removed from V and 3 bases from J, the gap between germline ends came to 9 bases. Germline V lookup: CDR1 SQVTM, CDR2 ANQGSEA. The CDR3: CSAGEYYGYTF. DNA of the CDR3: TGCAGCGCCGGGGAATACTATGGCTACACCTTC.

The table lists this clonotype with a few counts. The chain joins TRBV3-1 to TRBJ2-1; 14 nucleotides line up with TRBD2. The junction had 8 bases not matched to a gene; V was cut back by 1 base and J by 6 bases. CDR1 is LGHDT, CDR2 YNNKEL, per germline (reference sequence). The CDR3 has 18 residues. The CDR3 DNA is TGTGCCAGCAGCCAAGCTGCCTCGGGACTAGCGGGGGCCAATGAGCAGTTCTTC. It encodes CASSQAASGLAGANEQFF.

This clonotype was recorded at least ten times. The chain uses TRBV12-3 or TRBV12-4 and TRBJ2-4, with 8 bases lining up with TRBD2. CDR3 length: 14 residues. V lost 1 base and J lost 6; bases outside the gene matches: 2. The CDR3 nucleotides read TGTGCCAGCAGTTTAGGCCTAGCGGGAAACATTCAGTACTTC. This gives the protein CASSLGLAGNIQYF.

This clonotype was seen a handful of times. The gene calls are TRBV10-1 and TRBJ2-2; D is ambiguous. The CDR3 is made up of 13 amino acids. V lost 5 bases and J lost 5, with 9 bases in between. From germline, CDR1 is WNHNN and CDR2 SYGVQD (reference sequence). The CDR3 is CASSPVGTGELFF. The DNA of the CDR3 is TGCGCCAGCAGTCCCGTGGGAACCGGGGAGCTGTTTTTT.